This entry lists 27 T cell receptor beta chains sequenced from one sample in a study of T-cell reconstitution after alpha-beta-depleted transplantation in children. Unique molecular identifiers were incorporated during preparation of the TCRbeta library. TCRdb used MiXCR to reprocess the PCR reads, holding one entry per CDR3 protein. This table holds 200,000 to 250,000 distinct CDR3 sequences, around 11% found once. The sequencing used PBMCs from the stem cell graft donor, collected from the stem cell graft. The receptors were sampled from a human donor who donated a stem cell graft to a child with acute lymphoblastic leukemia.

The sample holds many counts of this clonotype. V is TRBV5-1 and J is TRBJ2-4; no reliable D call. V lost 7 bases and J 1 base, leaving 6 bases between the germline ends. CDR3 length equals 12 residues. Germline CDR1 reads SGHRS; CDR2 reads YFSETQ. The CDR3 region is CASAGAKNIQYF. The CDR3 nucleotides read TGCGCCAGCGCCGGGGCCAAAAACATTCAGTACTTC.

This clonotype has at least ten counts. This chain uses TRBV9 with TRBJ2-3; maybe TRBD1 (6 bases). The V end lost 3 bases, the J end lost 9 bases, and 17 bases lay between the germline ends. This CDR3 region has 14 residues. Germline lookup yields CDR1 SGDLS and CDR2 YYNGEE. CDR3 amino acids: CASSGESQGLTQYF. The CDR3 region has the DNA TGTGCCAGCAGCGGCGAGAGTCAGGGGTTGACGCAGTATTTT.

In its sample, this clonotype was seen many times. The chain joins TRBV20-1 to TRBJ2-3; tentatively, D is TRBD1 or TRBD2 (5 bases each). CDR1 and CDR2 from the germline V gene are DFQATT and SNEGSKA (reference sequence). CDR3 length: 14 amino acids. V shed 3 bases and J shed 0 bases, with 10 bases lying between them. Here the CDR3 reads CSARRGASTDTQYF. The CDR3 bases are TGCAGTGCTAGGAGGGGCGCCAGCACAGATACGCAGTATTTT.

Remarks on this clonotype: This could be a read error, since a much larger clone is one nucleotide away. This chain uses TRBV7-2 with TRBJ2-7, with TRBD2 matching over 10 bases. CDR1 is SGHTA, CDR2 FQGNSA, per germline. This CDR3 region has 16 residues. The CDR3 sequence is CASILGPQAGGYEQYF. The CDR3 region has the DNA TGTGCCAGCATCTTAGGGCCTCAAGCGGGAGGGTACGAGCAGTACTTC.

This clonotype has at least ten counts. J is TRBJ2-3 and V is TRBV9; tentatively, D is TRBD1 (6 bases). V was trimmed by 1 base and J by 1 base, leaving 13 bases between them. Germline loops: CDR1 SGDLS, CDR2 YYNGEE. The CDR3 contains 16 residues. Here the CDR3 reads CASSVIGQSRTDTQYF. CDR3 nucleotides: TGTGCCAGCAGCGTAATCGGACAGTCTCGCACAGATACGCAGTATTTT.

This clonotype was found many times. This sequence joins TRBV10-3 and TRBJ2-1, with 12 bases lining up with TRBD2. CDR3 size: 15 residues. Germline CDR1 and CDR2: ENHRY and SYGVKD. Trimming cost V 5 bases and J 4 bases; bases outside gene matches: 3. The CDR3 DNA reads TGTGCCATCAGTCCCCTAGCGGGAGGGTACAATGAGCAGTTCTTC. Protein product: CAISPLAGGYNEQFF.

The rearrangement joins TRBV20-1 to TRBJ2-4, with D perhaps being TRBD1 or TRBD2 (5 bases each). V lost 0 bases to trimming and J lost 13 bases, with 28 bases between them. This CDR3 has 17 amino acids. Germline CDR1 is DFQATT and CDR2 is SNEGSKA (reference sequence). CDR3 DNA: TGCAGTGCTAGAGATATCGTCGGCGGGTTAGCCAAAAACAGGCAGTACTTC. Translation: CSARDIVGGLAKNRQYF.

This clonotype was counted at least ten times. The chain employs TRBV25-1 and TRBJ2-2; the D is unclear. This CDR3 spans 11 amino acids. CDR1 and CDR2 (germline): MGHDK, SYGVNS. Trimming cost V 4 bases and J 6 bases, with 3 bases left between them. The CDR3 DNA sequence: TGTGCCAGCAGTGCGCCCGGGGAGCTGTTTTTT. This codes for CASSAPGELFF.

The chain is built from TRBV4-1 and TRBJ1-1, with D hard to call. The V gene lost 3 bases and the J gene lost 1 base, with 9 bases spanning the gap. Germline V gives CDR1 MGHRA, CDR2 YSYEKL. The CDR3 runs 14 residues. The CDR3 coding sequence is TGCGCCAGCAGCCATAGGCAGCAGAACACTGAAGCTTTCTTT. Its protein product is CASSHRQQNTEAFF.

With regard to this clonotype: A read error is possible here, since a much larger clone lies one base away. The CDR3 DNA reads TGTGCCAGTACCGACAGGCCCCACAATGGGCAGTTCTTC. Encoded protein: CASTDRPHNGQFF. The chain employs TRBV19 and TRBJ2-1; possibly TRBD1 for D (6 bases). Germline loops: CDR1 LNHDA, CDR2 SQIVND (reference sequence). This CDR3 comprises 13 residues.

This clonotype has more than one count but fewer than ten. V and J are TRBV2 and TRBJ1-1; D is unresolved. Germline-derived CDR1 and CDR2 are SNHLY and FYNNEI. This CDR3 spans 13 amino acids. Trimming removed 5 bases from V and 0 bases from J, with 7 bases in between. In DNA form, the CDR3 reads TGTGCCAGCAGTCCACGGGTGAACACTGAAGCTTTCTTT. Translation: CASSPRVNTEAFF.

The sample holds many counts of this clonotype. This rearrangement joins TRBV5-1 to TRBJ2-2, with no clear D. The CDR3 has 14 amino acids. Germline V gives CDR1 SGHRS, CDR2 YFSETQ. Trimming took off 0 bases at V and 6 bases at J, with 9 bases between the two ends. The CDR3 DNA is TGCGCCAGCAGCTTGGATTCGCAAGCCGGGGAGCTGTTTTTT. This encodes CASSLDSQAGELFF. Full variable domain (missing parts from reference TRBV5-1 and TRBJ2-2): KAGVTQTPRYLIKTRGQQVTLSCSPISGHRSVSWYQQTPGQGLQFLFEYFSETQRNKGNFPGRFSGRQFSNSRSEMNVSTLELGDSALYLCASSLDSQAGELFFGEGSRLTVL.

This clonotype was picked up many times. The V gene is TRBV20-1, the J gene TRBJ1-5; no clear D. This CDR3 comprises 13 residues. V lost 1 base and J 5 bases, leaving 9 bases between the germline ends. The germline V gene has CDR1 DFQATT and CDR2 SNEGSKA (reference sequence). The CDR3 is CSARVQLDQPQHF. The CDR3, as DNA: TGCAGTGCTAGAGTGCAGCTCGATCAGCCCCAGCATTTT.

This clonotype was found many times. The chain joins TRBV4-3 to TRBJ1-2; D unclear. The CDR3 runs to 15 residues. Germline CDR1 LGHNA, CDR2 YSLEER. Trimming removed 4 bases from V and 5 bases from J, with 17 bases in between. In DNA form, the CDR3 reads TGCGCCAGCAGCCCAAATCCTGCAGGCTCTTATGGCTACACCTTC. It specifies CASSPNPAGSYGYTF.

This clonotype showed up many times. The J gene is TRBJ1-1, the V gene TRBV5-1; D is unresolved. Germline CDR1 and CDR2: SGHRS and YFSETQ. V lost 1 base, J lost 3 bases, and 10 bases lay in between. This CDR3 contains 14 residues. CDR3 loop: CASSLMREYTEAFF. CDR3 bases: TGCGCCAGCAGCTTGATGAGAGAGTACACTGAAGCTTTCTTT.

This clonotype was seen at least ten times. The chain employs TRBV7-2 and TRBJ1-1; the D is unclear. This CDR3 has 16 residues. Germline V CDR1 and CDR2: SGHTA, FQGNSA. The V and J ends lost 0 bases and 0 bases respectively, with 11 bases between them. The CDR3 sequence is CASSLAQAKVNTEAFF. DNA for the CDR3: TGTGCCAGCAGCTTAGCGCAGGCCAAGGTGAACACTGAAGCTTTCTTT.

There are many counts of this clonotype. CDR3 nucleotide sequence: TGTGCCAGCAGCCGGGGGGGGCAGTTCCAAGAGACCCAGTACTTC. Amino acid sequence: CASSRGGQFQETQYF. The gene calls are TRBV12-3 or TRBV12-4 and TRBJ2-5, with 8 bases identical to TRBD2. The V and J ends lost 6 bases and 1 base, in that order; junction bases with no gene match: 7. The CDR3 length is 15 residues.

This clonotype was counted ten times or more. The rearrangement links TRBV7-2 to TRBJ1-2; D remains ambiguous. CDR3 size: 13 residues. Germline V lookup: CDR1 SGHTA, CDR2 FQGNSA. With 0 bases removed from V and 7 bases from J, the gap between germline ends came to 9 bases. The CDR3 DNA reads as TGTGCCAGCAGCTTAGCCACACGGGGTGGCTACACCTTC. It yields the protein CASSLATRGGYTF.

This clonotype was found many times. The V and J genes are TRBV5-1 and TRBJ2-1; 7 positions match TRBD2. The ends lost 0 bases at V and 4 bases at J; junction bases unmatched: 7. Per the germline V gene, CDR1 is SGHRS and CDR2 is YFSETQ. CDR3 length: 16 amino acids. The CDR3 here is CASSLDPSGEYNEQFF. The DNA for the CDR3 is TGCGCCAGCAGCTTGGACCCTAGCGGAGAATACAATGAGCAGTTCTTC. The whole variable domain, remainder taken from reference TRBV5-1 and TRBJ2-1, is KAGVTQTPRYLIKTRGQQVTLSCSPISGHRSVSWYQQTPGQGLQFLFEYFSETQRNKGNFPGRFSGRQFSNSRSEMNVSTLELGDSALYLCASSLDPSGEYNEQFFGPGTRLTVL.

This clonotype occurred many times. The rearrangement links TRBV28 to TRBJ2-7; perhaps TRBD1 as D (7 bases). The germline V gene encodes CDR1 MDHEN and CDR2 SYDVKM. Trimming shortened V by 6 bases and J by 6 bases, and 21 bases separated the two germline ends. The CDR3 spans 15 residues. CDR3 amino acids: CASSPLEGARGEQYF. CDR3 bases: TGTGCCAGCAGCCCTCTTGAGGGGGCGCGGGGCGAGCAGTACTTC.

In the case of this clonotype: A much larger clone sits a single nucleotide away, making a read error possible. V usage is TRBV29-1 and J usage is TRBJ1-1, with D possibly matching TRBD1 (5 bases). V lost 4 bases, J lost 1 base, and 10 bases lay in between. This CDR3 has 13 amino acids. From germline, CDR1 is SQVTM and CDR2 ANQGSEA. The CDR3 coding sequence is TGCAGCGTTGCCACACAGGCGAACACTGAAGCTTTCTTT. It encodes CSVATQANTEAFF.

This clonotype has ten or more counts. J is TRBJ2-5 and V is TRBV29-1; D call uncertain. The CDR3 contains 16 residues. Germline V gene data show CDR1 as SQVTM and CDR2 as ANQGSEA. The V end lost 6 bases, the J end lost 5 bases, and 25 bases lay between the germline ends. The CDR3 DNA is TGCAGCGTCTCGGACCCCGAAACACCAATCGGGGAGACCCAGTACTTC. As protein: CSVSDPETPIGETQYF.

This clonotype was counted many times. The V and J genes are TRBV5-1 and TRBJ2-2; 7 positions match TRBD1. Trimming cost V 7 bases and J 2 bases; bases outside gene matches: 5. CDR1 and CDR2 (germline): SGHRS, YFSETQ. The CDR3 runs to 14 residues. The CDR3 DNA reads as TGCGCCAGCGTATGGGACAGAAACACCGGGGAGCTGTTTTTT. Protein product: CASVWDRNTGELFF. Together with reference TRBV5-1 and TRBJ2-2, the CDR3 gives the full variable domain: KAGVTQTPRYLIKTRGQQVTLSCSPISGHRSVSWYQQTPGQGLQFLFEYFSETQRNKGNFPGRFSGRQFSNSRSEMNVSTLELGDSALYLCASVWDRNTGELFFGEGSRLTVL.

V and J are TRBV12-3 or TRBV12-4 and TRBJ1-5; 8 nucleotides align to TRBD1. This CDR3 region has 18 residues. The V and J ends lost 6 bases and 0 bases, in that order; junction bases with no gene match: 13. The CDR3 region is CASSKTGGTMYSNQPQHF. The DNA for the CDR3 is TGTGCCAGCAGCAAAACAGGGGGAACGATGTATAGCAATCAGCCCCAGCATTTT.

The CDR3 sequence: CASSSAQGATWNQPQHF. The CDR3 DNA reads as TGTGCCAGCAGCTCCGCACAGGGGGCGACCTGGAATCAGCCCCAGCATTTT. The V and J genes are TRBV5-6 and TRBJ1-5, with 9 bases that match TRBD1. The CDR3 loop spans 17 amino acids. V dropped 3 bases and J dropped 4; count of bases not matched to a gene: 11. Germline V gene lookup returns CDR1 SGHDT and CDR2 YYEEEE.

J is TRBJ1-2 and V is TRBV5-1; 9 bases align to TRBD1. In germline, CDR1 is SGHRS, CDR2 YFSETQ. The junction had 2 bases not matched to a gene; V was cut back by 0 bases and J by 2 bases. The CDR3 is 15 amino acids. DNA of the CDR3: TGCGCCAGCAGCTTGGGGGACAGGGCCAACTATGGCTACACCTTC. The encoded protein is CASSLGDRANYGYTF. The full variable domain, in which reference TRBV5-1 and TRBJ1-2 provide the parts outside the CDR3, is KAGVTQTPRYLIKTRGQQVTLSCSPISGHRSVSWYQQTPGQGLQFLFEYFSETQRNKGNFPGRFSGRQFSNSRSEMNVSTLELGDSALYLCASSLGDRANYGYTFGSGTRLTVV.

This clonotype showed up many times. The chain links TRBV5-6 to TRBJ1-2; D uncertain. The germline gives CDR1 SGHDT, CDR2 YYEEEE. The CDR3 contains 15 residues. V was pared by 4 bases and J by 6 bases, with 19 bases between. The CDR3 is CASSPLHWGGNGYTF. CDR3 nucleotides: TGTGCCAGCAGCCCACTTCATTGGGGAGGGAATGGCTACACCTTC.